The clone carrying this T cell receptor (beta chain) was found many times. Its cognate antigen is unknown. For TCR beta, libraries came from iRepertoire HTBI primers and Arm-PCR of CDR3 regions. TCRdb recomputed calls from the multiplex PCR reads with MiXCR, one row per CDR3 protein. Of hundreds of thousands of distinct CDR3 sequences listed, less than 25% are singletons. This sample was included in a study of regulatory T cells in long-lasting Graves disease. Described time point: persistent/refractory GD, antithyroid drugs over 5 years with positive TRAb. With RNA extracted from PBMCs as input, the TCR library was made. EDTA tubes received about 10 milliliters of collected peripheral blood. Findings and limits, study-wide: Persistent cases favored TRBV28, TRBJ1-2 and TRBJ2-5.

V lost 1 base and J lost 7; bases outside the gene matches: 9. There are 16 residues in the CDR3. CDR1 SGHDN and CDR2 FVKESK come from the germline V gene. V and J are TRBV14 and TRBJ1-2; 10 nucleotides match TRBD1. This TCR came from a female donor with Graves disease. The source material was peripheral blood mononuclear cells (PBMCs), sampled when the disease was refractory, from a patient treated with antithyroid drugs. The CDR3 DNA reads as TGTGCCAGCAGCCAAGGGCCCGGGACAGGGGCAGCTGGCTACACCTTC. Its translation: CASSQGPGTGAAGYTF.